This T cell receptor (beta chain) appears in the sequencing data of a study of glioma-infiltrating T cells after dendritic cell vaccination. Time point described: after dendritic cell vaccination, including at tumor progression/relapse. Isocitrate dehydrogenase mutation was absent in all glioblastoma patients. TCRB CDR3 was amplified from 2 ug genomic DNA or less. The primer mix had 60 V beta and 13 J beta primers. Clones were sequenced by immunoSEQ multiplex PCR, and TCRdb holds only the in-frame ones, with some missing. The sample has more than 95,000 clones; 90% are singletons. The CDR3 runs to 17 residues. With 3 bases clipped from V and 4 bases from J, the junction kept 14 bases outside the gene matches. The germline V gene encodes CDR1 MNHNS and CDR2 SASEGT.

The chain uses TRBV6-1 and TRBJ1-1; 7 bases are shared with TRBD1. The sample was blood, taken after dendritic cell vaccination. The sequence was obtained from a human donor with glioblastoma. CDR3 region: CASSDVVTGASRTEAFF. CDR3 nucleotide sequence: TGTGCCAGCAGTGACGTAGTAACAGGGGCGTCTCGCACTGAAGCTTTCTTT.